This TCR beta chain was obtained from a study of cytomegalovirus exposure and HLA in healthy donors. CDR1 and CDR2 (germline): SGDLS, YYNGEE. Trimming shortened V by 3 bases and J by 8 bases, and 17 bases separated the two germline ends. The CDR3 contains 14 residues. Measured with immunoSEQ multiplex PCR; TCRdb has only the in-frame clones, and not every one. The table has about 110,000 clones, roughly 88% seen once. Sequenced sample: PBMCs. The chain combines TRBV9 with TRBJ1-1; tentative D call: TRBD1 (6 bases). The TCR comes from a woman aged 18 to 35 in good health and CMV-seronegative. CDR3 loop: CASSGSGTGTEAFF. The CDR3 DNA reads as TGTGCCAGCAGCGGTAGTGGGACCGGGACAGAAGCTTTCTTT.